The rows below give T cell receptor beta chains drawn from one sample of a study of cytomegalovirus exposure and HLA in healthy donors. Method: immunoSEQ multiplex PCR; TCRdb's copy keeps in-frame clones and lacks some. The table lists 90,000 to 140,000 clones, roughly two thirds of them singletons, with 3% to 3.5% in the top ten. Sequencing used PBMCs. The receptors originated from a man in his thirties or forties in good health and CMV-seronegative. The CDR3 runs from the conserved cysteine through the conserved F or W. The D gene is left open where the match is weak. The size entry is marked missing in some rows and otherwise reads once, few, many or a size class.

CDR3 protein,CDR3 DNA,clone size,J gene,D gene,V gene
CAIRLESAYEQYF,TGTGCCATTCGACTAGAGAGCGCCTACGAGCAGTACTTC,-,TRBJ2-7,-,TRBV10-3
CASGLAGNTGELFF,TGTGCCAGCGGACTAGCGGGGAACACCGGGGAGCTGTTTTTT,-,TRBJ2-2,TRBD2,TRBV11-1
CASSLLEEKLFF,TGTGCCAGCAGTTTACTGGAGGAAAAACTGTTTTTT,-,TRBJ1-4,-,TRBV28
CASSSGGSSGNTIYF,TGTGCCAGCAGTTCTGGGGGGAGCTCTGGAAACACCATATATTTT,-,TRBJ1-3,-,TRBV28
CASSSRGNTEAFF,TGTGCCAGCAGCTCCAGGGGGAACACTGAAGCTTTCTTT,few,TRBJ1-1,-,TRBV7-2
CASSARDVKDTQYF,TGTGCCAGCAGCGCGAGGGATGTGAAAGATACGCAGTATTTT,-,TRBJ2-3,-,TRBV13
CASSLAFMNTEAFF,TGTGCCAGCAGCTTAGCGTTCATGAACACTGAAGCTTTCTTT,-,TRBJ1-1,-,TRBV7-2
CSAGQAGEQYF,TGCAGCGCGGGACAGGCTGGCGAGCAGTACTTC,-,TRBJ2-7,TRBD1,TRBV29-1
CASSTLDRTSRKNTIYF,TGTGCCAGTAGTACCCTGGACAGGACTTCTCGGAAAAACACCATATATTTT,-,TRBJ1-3,TRBD1,TRBV19
CATSLKTGHIYGYTF,TGTGCCACCTCCCTAAAAACGGGACACATCTATGGCTACACCTTC,few,TRBJ1-2,-,TRBV27
CASSLEAGGPYEQYF,TGTGCCAGCAGTTTAGAAGCGGGAGGTCCCTACGAGCAGTACTTC,-,TRBJ2-7,TRBD2,TRBV27
CASSLFRGNTIYF,TGTGCCAGCAGCCTGTTCCGGGGAAACACCATATATTTT,-,TRBJ1-3,-,TRBV27
CASSPMNEQFF,TGTGCCAGCAGCCCAATGAATGAGCAGTTCTTC,few,TRBJ2-1,-,TRBV7-2
CASSSAGTGSGGELFF,TGTGCCAGCAGTTCCGCCGGGACAGGATCTGGCGGGGAGCTGTTTTTT,-,TRBJ2-2,TRBD1,TRBV5-4
CASSSTGLAGGSSADTQYF,TGTGCCAGCAGCTCGACAGGACTAGCGGGAGGGAGTTCGGCGGATACGCAGTATTTT,-,TRBJ2-3,TRBD2,TRBV7-2
CASSPVPSSYEQYF,TGTGCCAGCAGCCCGGTCCCAAGCTCCTACGAGCAGTACTTC,-,TRBJ2-7,-,TRBV7-9
CASSARQNTGELFF,TGTGCCAGCAGCGCCCGACAGAACACCGGGGAGCTGTTTTTT,-,TRBJ2-2,-,TRBV7-8
CASSLAGTSVSYEQYF,TGTGCCAGCAGCTTAGCCGGGACTAGCGTCTCCTACGAGCAGTACTTC,-,TRBJ2-7,TRBD2,TRBV7-8
CASSLGGVAYEQYF,TGTGCCAGCAGTCTCGGGGGGGTCGCCTACGAGCAGTACTTC,-,TRBJ2-7,TRBD2,TRBV28
CASSLASGRQETQYF,TGTGCCAGCAGCTTGGCTAGCGGGAGACAAGAGACCCAGTACTTC,-,TRBJ2-5,TRBD2,TRBV5-4
CASSRGSQGGKAFF,TGTGCCAGCAGTCGCGGGTCCCAGGGGGGTAAAGCTTTCTTT,-,TRBJ1-1,TRBD1,TRBV27
CASSLGTSAGANVLTF,TGCGCCAGCAGCTTGGGGACTAGCGCTGGGGCCAACGTCCTGACTTTC,-,TRBJ2-6,TRBD2,TRBV5-1
CASSLDLRRSPLHF,TGTGCCAGCAGCTTAGATCTGAGGAGATCACCCCTCCACTTT,-,TRBJ1-6,-,TRBV11-3
CASSAGRDREQFF,TGTGCCAGCAGCGCAGGGCGGGACCGTGAGCAGTTCTTC,-,TRBJ2-1,-,TRBV7-3
CASSLDVGQGTPYEQYF,TGTGCCAGCAGCTTGGACGTAGGACAGGGGACTCCCTACGAGCAGTACTTC,few,TRBJ2-7,TRBD1,TRBV5-4